These 13 T cell receptor beta chains originate from one sample sequenced in a study of blood T cell repertoires in COVID-19. The data were produced by immunoSEQ multiplex PCR, yet TCRdb's version contains in-frame clones alone and is incomplete. The data contain roughly 220,000 clones, 80% to 90% of them singletons. Source material: peripheral blood. These TCRs come from an elderly woman with COVID-19, enrolled during active disease.

The rearrangement joins TRBV19 to TRBJ2-6; 7 bases are shared with TRBD2. Germline trimming cut 6 bases from V and 0 bases from J; bases unmatched to any gene: 8. The germline V gene has CDR1 LNHDA and CDR2 SQIVND (reference sequence). The CDR3 has 17 amino acids. The CDR3 region is CASRLGSGLSGANVLTF. The CDR3 nucleotides read TGTGCCAGTAGGCTTGGTAGCGGGCTCTCTGGGGCCAACGTCCTGACTTTC.

This clone appeared once. The chain joins TRBV6-4 to TRBJ1-1, with D perhaps TRBD1 (5 bases). Germline V gives CDR1 MRHNA, CDR2 SNTAGT. CDR3 length: 15 amino acids. V shed 8 bases and J shed 6 bases, with 22 bases lying between them. The CDR3 is CASGGIRPPRPEAFF. The CDR3 DNA is TGTGCCAGCGGGGGGATCAGGCCCCCGAGACCTGAAGCTTTCTTT.

This sequence joins TRBV19 and TRBJ2-3, with D tentatively TRBD2 (5 bases). The CDR3 has 13 residues. Germline assignment: CDR1 LNHDA and CDR2 SQIVND (reference sequence). V lost 5 bases, J lost 4 bases, and 10 bases lay in between. The CDR3 DNA reads TGTGCCAGTAGTTACGGGGAACCAGATACGCAGTATTTT. The encoded protein is CASSYGEPDTQYF.

The chain uses TRBV4-1 and TRBJ2-2; 8 bases are a match to TRBD1. This CDR3 has 17 amino acids. The germline CDR1 and CDR2 sequences are MGHRA and YSYEKL. The junction had 7 bases not matched to a gene; V was cut back by 0 bases and J by 4 bases. The CDR3 DNA reads as TGCGCCAGCAGCCAAGACCCCCGGACAGGGTTCACCGGGGAGCTGTTTTTT. Its translation: CASSQDPRTGFTGELFF.

The chain couples TRBV6-6 to TRBJ1-4, with TRBD1 matching over 7 bases. Looked up from germline, CDR1 is MNHNY and CDR2 is SVGAGI (reference sequence). The CDR3 sequence is 14 residues long. J lost 5 bases, V lost 4 bases, and 4 bases had no gene match. The CDR3 nucleotides read TGTGCCAGCAGTTCGACAGGGAGCAATGAAAAACTGTTTTTT. It yields the protein CASSSTGSNEKLFF.

J is TRBJ2-1 and V is TRBV28; D is ambiguous. Germline CDR1 and CDR2: MDHEN and SYDVKM. Deletions cut 5 bases from V and 5 bases from J, with 4 bases between. The CDR3 runs 11 residues. The CDR3 DNA reads as TGTGCCAGCAGTATCAACAATGAGCAGTTCTTC. Protein product: CASSINNEQFF.

This CDR3 is CASSPGLGAGELFF. In DNA form, the CDR3 reads TGTGCCAGCAGCCCGGGACTAGGGGCCGGGGAGCTGTTTTTT. The chain carries TRBV7-6 and TRBJ2-2; 8 bases agree with TRBD2. This CDR3 spans 14 amino acids. Germline lookup yields CDR1 SGHVS and CDR2 FNYEAQ. The J segment lost 6 bases and the V segment lost 5 bases, leaving 5 bases of the junction unmatched.

The chain recombines TRBV7-9 with TRBJ1-1; 8 bases line up with TRBD1. Germline assignment: CDR1 SEHNR and CDR2 FQNEAQ (reference sequence). The CDR3 spans 15 residues. J gave up 0 bases and V 5 bases, and 5 bases lay outside the gene matches. Here the CDR3 DNA reads TGTGCCAGCAGCCTTGCAGGGGGCTTGAACACTGAAGCTTTCTTT. It translates to CASSLAGGLNTEAFF. Based on the CDR3 plus reference TRBV7-9 and TRBJ1-1, the full variable domain is DTGVSQNPRHKITKRGQNVTFRCDPISEHNRLYWYRQTLGQGPEFLTYFQNEAQLEKSRLLSDRFSAERPKGSFSTLEIQRTEQGDSAMYLCASSLAGGLNTEAFFGQGTRLTVV.

The rearrangement uses TRBV9 and TRBJ1-4; TRBD1 matches 7 bases. The V and J ends lost 6 bases and 4 bases, in that order; junction bases with no gene match: 6. The CDR3 has 14 amino acids. Germline V gene sequence: CDR1 SGDLS, CDR2 YYNGEE. CDR3 nucleotides: TGTGCCAGCACCCGACAGGGTCATAATGAAAAACTGTTTTTT. Encoded protein: CASTRQGHNEKLFF.

This clone was detected once. This chain connects TRBV3-1 (or the pseudogene TRBV3-2) to TRBJ2-1; possibly TRBD2 for D (6 bases). The CDR3 spans 14 residues. Germline CDR1 reads LGHDT; CDR2 reads YNNKEL (reference sequence). The germline V and J ends were trimmed by 6 bases and 5 bases, with 14 bases remaining between them. The CDR3 DNA sequence: TGTGCCAGCAGGACTAGTGGAGGCAACAATGAGCAGTTCTTC. Protein: CASRTSGGNNEQFF.

V usage is TRBV6-1 and J usage is TRBJ1-2; 9 nucleotides line up with TRBD1. The CDR3 length is 15 residues. V was clipped by 2 bases and J by 4 bases; unmatched bases: 5. Germline CDR1 and CDR2: MNHNS and SASEGT. The CDR3 nucleotides are TGTGCCAGCAGTGAAATTACAGGGGGCATCTATGGCTACACCTTC. This gives the protein CASSEITGGIYGYTF.

This chain uses TRBV5-4 with TRBJ1-2, with D possibly being TRBD1 (5 bases). CDR3 length equals 14 residues. V lost 3 bases, J lost 2 bases, and 11 bases lay in between. Germline lookup yields CDR1 SGHNT and CDR2 YYREEE (reference sequence). The CDR3 bases are TGTGCCAGCAGCTCCTGGGGGGACAACTATGGCTACACCTTC. Amino acid sequence: CASSSWGDNYGYTF.

The CDR3 region has the DNA TGTGCCAGCAGCCAAGTATCCTCCTATGGCTACACCTTC. Residues: CASSQVSSYGYTF. This chain joins TRBV3-1 (or the pseudogene TRBV3-2) and TRBJ1-2; D is unclear. Germline CDR1 is LGHDT and CDR2 is YNNKEL (reference sequence). V lost 1 base to trimming and J lost 4 bases, with 7 bases between them. The CDR3 totals 13 residues.